This T cell receptor beta chain originates from a study of blood T cell repertoires in COVID-19. Study overall: Acute and convalescent COVID-19 samples came from the United States, Italy and Spain. From T cells, B-cell-depleted T cells, or PBMCs came the material, which was cDNA or gDNA.

The V gene's germline CDR1 is SGHNT and CDR2 YYREEE (reference sequence). Losses at the gene ends were 4 bases for V and 2 bases for J; bases not matched to a gene: 5. This CDR3 comprises 14 residues. As processed by the authors: Scientists estimated how many nucleated cells there were by amplifying reference gene primers. TCRdb keeps only in-frame clones here, not all; method: immunoSEQ multiplex PCR. The V and J calls and clone size are taken from that table; D and trimming were inferred from the DNA. The sample has 450,000 to 500,000 clones; 70% to 90% are singletons. V usage is TRBV5-4 and J usage is TRBJ2-7; 8 bases match TRBD2. The source of this sequence is a human donor in a cohort sampled during active COVID-19. The specimen sequenced was peripheral blood. The CDR3 reads CASSRAGVPYEQYF. CDR3 sequence (DNA): TGTGCCAGCAGCCGAGCGGGAGTTCCCTACGAGCAGTACTTC.